The 15 T cell receptor beta chains below all came from one sample that was sequenced in a study of identifying expanded T cells in peripheral blood. Produced via immunoSEQ multiplex PCR; TCRdb's table is partial and in-frame only. This table has around 85,000 clones, approximately 90% appearing once. The sequenced sample consisted of blood. These receptors came from a person aged 18-70 years in good health.

The table lists this clone with a count of one. This rearrangement joins TRBV6-1 to TRBJ2-3; D gene ambiguous. The CDR3 spans 14 residues. V was cut by 5 bases and J by 4 bases, with 13 bases left in between. Per the germline V gene, CDR1 is MNHNS and CDR2 is SASEGT. The CDR3 here is CASSIDPGADTQYF. The CDR3 DNA reads as TGTGCCAGCAGTATAGACCCCGGAGCAGATACGCAGTATTTT.

This clone was picked up one time. The chain recombines TRBV6-5 with TRBJ2-7, with no clear D. The CDR3 totals 13 residues. Germline V CDR1 and CDR2: MNHEY, SVGAGI. V was cut by 0 bases and J by 3 bases, with 6 bases left in between. The CDR3 is CASSYSGDYEQYF. The CDR3 nucleotides read TGTGCCAGCAGTTACTCTGGGGACTACGAGCAGTACTTC.

This clone appeared a single time. The V call is TRBV27, the J call TRBJ2-3, with D uncertain. Trimming cost V 6 bases and J 1 base, with 5 bases left between them. This CDR3 contains 12 residues. CDR1 and CDR2 from the germline V gene are MNHEY and SMNVEV (reference sequence). The DNA of the CDR3 is TGTGCCAGCAGCCCCCGCACAGATACGCAGTATTTT. It yields the protein CASSPRTDTQYF.

The chain is built from TRBV7-9 and TRBJ2-7; D gene unclear. The germline CDR1 and CDR2 sequences are SEHNR and FQNEAQ (reference sequence). The CDR3 spans 15 residues. Trimming took 5 bases from V and 4 from J, leaving 18 bases between them. DNA for the CDR3: TGTGCCAGCAGCGCCCACGGCGGAGTAGATTACGAGCAGTACTTC. Translation: CASSAHGGVDYEQYF.

The chain uses TRBV15 and TRBJ1-1; unclear D gene. The ends were cut back, 3 bases at V and 3 bases at J, with 14 bases in the middle. This CDR3 is built from 15 residues. The germline V gene encodes CDR1 LNHNV and CDR2 YYDKDF (reference sequence). This chain's CDR3 is CATSSLGGMHTEAFF. CDR3 in DNA: TGTGCCACCAGCAGCCTGGGAGGAATGCACACTGAAGCTTTCTTT.

This clone was detected only once. The chain recombines TRBV5-8 with TRBJ2-7; 7 bases fit TRBD2. Germline V gene sequence: CDR1 SGHTS, CDR2 YDEGEE. After removal of 4 bases from V and 2 bases from J, the junction contained 9 bases not matched to a gene. The CDR3 consists of 15 residues. The CDR3 DNA reads TGTGCCAGCAGCCAAGAGAAACGGGGGGCCTACGAGCAGTACTTC. The encoded protein is CASSQEKRGAYEQYF.

The CDR3 reads CASRDSYNQPQHF. CDR3 sequence (DNA): TGTGCCAGTAGGGACAGCTACAATCAGCCCCAGCATTTT. The chain joins TRBV19 to TRBJ1-5; possible D gene TRBD1, 6 bases. The CDR3 is made up of 13 amino acids. V lost 6 bases to trimming and J lost 3 bases, with 9 bases between them. CDR1 and CDR2 from the germline V gene are LNHDA and SQIVND (reference sequence).

The V call is TRBV10-3, the J call TRBJ1-1; no definite D call. This CDR3 spans 12 amino acids. Germline CDR1 is ENHRY and CDR2 is SYGVKD. V was cut by 3 bases and J by 8 bases, with 10 bases left in between. CDR3 bases: TGTGCCATCAGTGATGGGGTCCTAGAAGCTTTCTTT. Amino acid sequence: CAISDGVLEAFF.

The rearrangement joins TRBV9 to TRBJ2-2; 9 positions match TRBD1. This CDR3 has 16 amino acids. Germline lookup yields CDR1 SGDLS and CDR2 YYNGEE. V trimming: 2 bases; J trimming: 1 base; junction bases outside the gene matches: 3. CDR3: CASSVQDRGNTGELFF. The CDR3 DNA follows: TGTGCCAGCAGCGTGCAGGACAGGGGGAACACCGGGGAGCTGTTTTTT.

This chain joins TRBV2 and TRBJ2-7; D is uncertain. The length of the CDR3 is 12 residues. V shed 10 bases and J shed 1 base, with 11 bases lying between them. CDR1 and CDR2 (germline): SNHLY, FYNNEI. The CDR3 bases are TGTGCCACCGAGAAGGGTTCCTACGAGCAGTACTTC. As protein: CATEKGSYEQYF.

This CDR3 is CASSLARETQYF. DNA for the CDR3: TGTGCCAGCAGCTTAGCGCGAGAGACCCAGTACTTC. The rearrangement links TRBV7-2 to TRBJ2-5; D gene ambiguous. The CDR3 runs to 12 residues. Germline CDR1 is SGHTA and CDR2 is FQGNSA. V was shortened by 0 bases and J by 4 bases, with 3 bases between the two germline ends.

The chain employs TRBV6-5 and TRBJ1-2; TRBD1 is a possible D gene (5 bases). This CDR3 comprises 13 residues. Germline CDR1 is MNHEY and CDR2 is SVGAGI. Trimming took off 0 bases at V and 5 bases at J, with 7 bases between the two ends. CDR3 sequence reads: CASSYSTAYGYTF. The CDR3 DNA follows: TGTGCCAGCAGTTACTCGACAGCTTATGGCTACACCTTC.

J is TRBJ1-5 and V is TRBV2; D is perhaps TRBD1 (5 bases). The length of the CDR3 is 13 residues. Per germline, CDR1 SNHLY and CDR2 FYNNEI. The V and J ends lost 6 bases and 6 bases respectively, with 12 bases between them. The CDR3 protein is CASRGGAIQPQHF. CDR3 in DNA: TGTGCCAGCAGAGGCGGGGCGATTCAGCCCCAGCATTTT.

A single count supports this clone. V gene TRBV5-1 combines with J gene TRBJ1-3; D gene ambiguous. Per germline, CDR1 SGHRS and CDR2 YFSETQ. V was pared by 7 bases and J by 3 bases, with 14 bases between. This CDR3 comprises 14 residues. This CDR3 reads CASSPGILGNTIYF. The CDR3 DNA sequence: TGCGCCAGCTCGCCGGGGATCCTTGGAAACACCATATATTTT.

In DNA form, the CDR3 reads TGTGCCAGCAGCTTCGAGGGTTTCACAGATACGCAGTATTTT. Translating gives CASSFEGFTDTQYF. The genes are TRBV5-6 and TRBJ2-3, with D possibly TRBD2 on 5 matching bases. CDR3 length equals 14 residues. Trimming shortened V by 2 bases and J by 2 bases, and 9 bases separated the two germline ends. Germline values: CDR1 SGHDT, CDR2 YYEEEE.